These T cell receptor beta chains were read from a single sample in a study of neoadjuvant nivolumab and ipilimumab in lung cancer. Sequencing used immunoSEQ multiplex PCR; TCRdb keeps in-frame clones, though not all of them. The sample consists of some 30,000 clones, approximately 90% of them appearing once. Source: peripheral blood, taken after neoadjuvant nivolumab, alone or with ipilimumab, at or shortly before surgery. Receptors originate from an adult with non-small cell lung cancer. Both conserved end residues are part of each CDR3. A D gene is named only where the DNA matches it firmly. Size tells how often a clone was seen (once, few, many) or the class of an expanded clone, and some rows leave it out.

len: 12; j_gene: TRBJ1-2; v_gene: TRBV13; d_gene: -; abundance: -; CDR3aa: CASSGGNYGYTF; CDR3nt: TGTGCATCGAGTGGTGGTAACTATGGCTACACCTTC
len: 15; j_gene: TRBJ1-4; v_gene: TRBV9; d_gene: TRBD1; abundance: -; CDR3aa: CASSPRDRGYEKLFF; CDR3nt: TGTGCCAGCAGCCCCCGGGACAGGGGGTATGAAAAACTGTTTTTT
len: 14; j_gene: TRBJ2-1; v_gene: TRBV29-1; d_gene: -; abundance: -; CDR3aa: CSVGGGSGDNEQFF; CDR3nt: TGCAGCGTAGGGGGAGGGTCCGGTGACAATGAGCAGTTCTTC
len: 17; j_gene: TRBJ2-1; v_gene: TRBV5-1; d_gene: TRBD2; abundance: -; CDR3aa: CASSLDKRGFSYNEQFF; CDR3nt: TGCGCCAGCAGCTTGGATAAGCGGGGGTTCTCCTACAATGAGCAGTTCTTC
len: 14; j_gene: TRBJ1-4; v_gene: TRBV5-1; d_gene: -; abundance: few; CDR3aa: CASSLAAANEKLFF; CDR3nt: TGCGCCAGCAGCTTGGCGGCAGCTAATGAAAAACTGTTTTTT
len: 14; j_gene: TRBJ1-5; v_gene: TRBV7-9; d_gene: -; abundance: -; CDR3aa: CASSFSNSNQPQHF; CDR3nt: TGTGCCAGCAGCTTCAGTAATAGCAATCAGCCCCAGCATTTT
len: 14; j_gene: TRBJ2-7; v_gene: TRBV9; d_gene: -; abundance: -; CDR3aa: CASSVALSSYEQYF; CDR3nt: TGTGCCAGCAGCGTAGCGCTCAGCTCCTACGAGCAGTACTTC
len: 21; j_gene: TRBJ2-5; v_gene: TRBV6-1; d_gene: TRBD2; abundance: once; CDR3aa: CASSEWTSGDARGTIQETQYF; CDR3nt: TGTGCCAGCAGTGAATGGACTAGCGGGGACGCGCGGGGAACAATCCAAGAGACCCAGTACTTC
len: 14; j_gene: TRBJ1-5; v_gene: TRBV10-3; d_gene: TRBD1; abundance: -; CDR3aa: CAISASGGDQPQHF; CDR3nt: TGTGCCATCAGTGCCTCAGGGGGGGATCAGCCCCAGCATTTT
len: 14; j_gene: TRBJ1-1; v_gene: TRBV18; d_gene: -; abundance: -; CDR3aa: CASSPTGGDTEAFF; CDR3nt: TGTGCCAGCTCACCGACTGGGGGGGACACTGAAGCTTTCTTT
len: 17; j_gene: TRBJ1-5; v_gene: TRBV2; d_gene: TRBD1; abundance: -; CDR3aa: CASSAPGTGDSNQPQHF; CDR3nt: TGTGCCAGCAGTGCGCCCGGGACAGGGGATAGCAATCAGCCCCAGCATTTT
len: 16; j_gene: TRBJ2-2; v_gene: TRBV6-6; d_gene: -; abundance: -; CDR3aa: CASSYSRRANTGELFF; CDR3nt: TGTGCCAGCAGTTACTCGCGCAGGGCGAACACCGGGGAGCTGTTTTTT
len: 15; j_gene: TRBJ1-5; v_gene: TRBV18; d_gene: TRBD1; abundance: -; CDR3aa: CASSPLGQGNQPQHF; CDR3nt: TGTGCCAGCTCACCTTTGGGACAGGGCAATCAGCCCCAGCATTTT
len: 15; j_gene: TRBJ2-7; v_gene: TRBV7-2; d_gene: TRBD1; abundance: -; CDR3aa: CASSPRTGIGYEQYF; CDR3nt: TGTGCCAGCAGCCCCAGGACAGGGATCGGCTACGAGCAGTACTTC
len: 15; j_gene: TRBJ1-5; v_gene: TRBV5-1; d_gene: TRBD1; abundance: -; CDR3aa: CASRAGDRADQPQHF; CDR3nt: TGCGCCAGCAGGGCCGGGGACAGGGCTGATCAGCCCCAGCATTTT
len: 17; j_gene: TRBJ2-5; v_gene: TRBV2; d_gene: -; abundance: -; CDR3aa: CASSRSAGQKVQETQYF; CDR3nt: TGTGCCAGCAGTAGATCCGCGGGACAGAAGGTTCAAGAGACCCAGTACTTC
len: 19; j_gene: TRBJ2-6; v_gene: TRBV7-9; d_gene: TRBD1; abundance: -; CDR3aa: CASSKILTGGTSGANVLTF; CDR3nt: TGTGCCAGCAGCAAGATACTGACAGGGGGGACGTCTGGGGCCAACGTCCTGACTTTC
len: 11; j_gene: TRBJ1-2; v_gene: TRBV20-1; d_gene: -; abundance: -; CDR3aa: CSARDQNGYTF; CDR3nt: TGCAGTGCTAGAGATCAAAATGGCTACACCTTC
len: 17; j_gene: TRBJ2-3; v_gene: TRBV5-4; d_gene: TRBD2; abundance: -; CDR3aa: CASSPRLAGGSTDTQYF; CDR3nt: TGTGCCAGCAGCCCAAGACTAGCGGGGGGGTCAACAGATACGCAGTATTTT
len: 16; j_gene: TRBJ2-3; v_gene: TRBV18; d_gene: TRBD1; abundance: -; CDR3aa: CASSPRMAGGLDTQYF; CDR3nt: TGTGCCAGCTCACCACGAATGGCAGGGGGTTTGGATACGCAGTATTTT
len: 16; j_gene: TRBJ2-7; v_gene: TRBV5-4; d_gene: TRBD2; abundance: -; CDR3aa: CASSDSKTSGSYEQYF; CDR3nt: TGTGCCAGCAGCGACTCTAAGACTAGCGGCTCCTACGAGCAGTACTTC
len: 16; j_gene: TRBJ2-5; v_gene: TRBV4-1; d_gene: TRBD2; abundance: -; CDR3aa: CASSPSPRGAQETQYF; CDR3nt: TGCGCCAGCAGCCCCTCGCCGCGGGGGGCTCAAGAGACCCAGTACTTC
len: 17; j_gene: TRBJ1-5; v_gene: TRBV4-2; d_gene: -; abundance: -; CDR3aa: CASSQDPAAGRGQPQHF; CDR3nt: TGTGCCAGCAGCCAAGATCCAGCGGCAGGTCGGGGACAGCCCCAGCATTTT
len: 15; j_gene: TRBJ2-7; v_gene: TRBV6-5; d_gene: TRBD2; abundance: -; CDR3aa: CASSIAGTRIYEQYF; CDR3nt: TGTGCCAGCAGTATCGCCGGGACTAGAATCTACGAGCAGTACTTC
len: 18; j_gene: TRBJ2-7; v_gene: TRBV9; d_gene: TRBD1; abundance: -; CDR3aa: CASSVPERDSSSVYEQYF; CDR3nt: TGTGCCAGCAGCGTACCCGAAAGGGACAGCTCCTCCGTCTACGAGCAGTACTTC
len: 12; j_gene: TRBJ1-4; v_gene: TRBV29-1; d_gene: TRBD1; abundance: -; CDR3aa: CSVRTGGEKLFF; CDR3nt: TGCAGCGTTCGGACAGGGGGCGAAAAACTGTTTTTT
len: 15; j_gene: TRBJ1-1; v_gene: TRBV5-1; d_gene: -; abundance: -; CDR3aa: CASSLAPGQNTEAFF; CDR3nt: TGCGCCAGCAGCTTGGCTCCGGGACAGAACACTGAAGCTTTCTTT
len: 16; j_gene: TRBJ2-3; v_gene: TRBV4-2; d_gene: TRBD2; abundance: -; CDR3aa: CASSQDSPSGADTQYF; CDR3nt: TGTGCCAGCAGCCAAGATTCCCCTAGCGGGGCAGATACGCAGTATTTT
len: 13; j_gene: TRBJ1-1; v_gene: TRBV29-1; d_gene: -; abundance: -; CDR3aa: CSVGRQPNTEAFF; CDR3nt: TGCAGCGTTGGCCGACAGCCGAACACTGAAGCGTTCTTT
len: 15; j_gene: TRBJ2-7; v_gene: TRBV4-2; d_gene: TRBD2; abundance: -; CDR3aa: CASSSPGLAGDEQYF; CDR3nt: TGTGCCAGCAGCTCCCCGGGGCTAGCGGGGGACGAGCAGTACTTC
len: 14; j_gene: TRBJ2-3; v_gene: TRBV6-5; d_gene: -; abundance: -; CDR3aa: CASRLRTSTDTQYF; CDR3nt: TGTGCCAGTAGACTTAGAACTAGCACAGATACGCAGTATTTT
len: 17; j_gene: TRBJ2-5; v_gene: TRBV7-9; d_gene: TRBD2; abundance: -; CDR3aa: CASSLGGAGGNQETQYF; CDR3nt: TGTGCCAGCAGCTTAGGGGGTGCGGGGGGAAACCAAGAGACCCAGTACTTC
len: 13; j_gene: TRBJ1-1; v_gene: TRBV25-1; d_gene: -; abundance: -; CDR3aa: CASSEHGNTEAFF; CDR3nt: TGTGCCAGCAGTGAGCACGGGAACACTGAAGCTTTCTTT
len: 13; j_gene: TRBJ1-4; v_gene: TRBV6-5; d_gene: TRBD1; abundance: -; CDR3aa: CASMNRGYEKLFF; CDR3nt: TGTGCCAGCATGAACAGGGGATATGAAAAACTGTTTTTT
len: 14; j_gene: TRBJ2-2; v_gene: TRBV7-3; d_gene: -; abundance: -; CDR3aa: CASSLYRDTGELFF; CDR3nt: TGTGCCAGCAGCCTGTACAGGGACACCGGGGAGCTGTTTTTT
len: 15; j_gene: TRBJ2-1; v_gene: TRBV2; d_gene: TRBD2; abundance: -; CDR3aa: CASSGLTSGVGEQFF; CDR3nt: TGTGCCAGCAGTGGCCTGACTAGCGGGGTGGGGGAGCAGTTCTTC
len: 17; j_gene: TRBJ1-6; v_gene: TRBV7-9; d_gene: -; abundance: -; CDR3aa: CASSLAGKRGLASPLHF; CDR3nt: TGTGCCAGCAGCTTAGCGGGGAAGCGGGGGTTAGCTTCACCCCTCCACTTT
len: 15; j_gene: TRBJ2-2; v_gene: TRBV5-1; d_gene: -; abundance: few; CDR3aa: CASSLRPGDTGELFF; CDR3nt: TGCGCCAGCAGCTTGCGGCCAGGGGACACCGGGGAGCTGTTTTTT
len: 13; j_gene: TRBJ1-2; v_gene: TRBV2; d_gene: -; abundance: -; CDR3aa: CASSPVAEYGYTF; CDR3nt: TGTGCCAGCAGCCCCGTGGCGGAATATGGCTACACCTTC
len: 16; j_gene: TRBJ2-7; v_gene: TRBV6-1; d_gene: -; abundance: -; CDR3aa: CASSEALGASGYEQYF; CDR3nt: TGTGCCAGCAGTGAAGCGCTGGGGGCATCGGGGTACGAGCAGTACTTC